The rows below give T cell receptor beta chains drawn from one sample of a study of blood T cell repertoires in COVID-19. Generated by immunoSEQ multiplex PCR, the TCRdb table keeps only in-frame clones and is missing some. The table shows 310,000 or so clones, with just over 85% occurring only once. Sequencing was done on a sample of PBMCs or T cells enriched from blood (not recorded which). The source of these receptors is a woman aged 18-29 years who had recovered from COVID-19. Both conserved end residues are part of each CDR3. The D gene is left open where the match is weak. Size values are once, few and many counts, or a class for expanded clones, and some rows have none.

CDR3 protein	CDR3 DNA	D gene	V gene	clone size	J gene
CASSLSWGRAQYF	TGTGCCAGCAGCCTCTCCTGGGGGAGGGCGCAGTATTTT	TRBD2	TRBV27	.	TRBJ2-3
CATLLAAYEQYF	TGTGCCACCCTACTTGCGGCCTACGAGCAGTACTTC	.	TRBV15	.	TRBJ2-7
CASRYDRGSTNQPQHF	TGTGCCAGCAGGTACGACAGGGGGAGTACGAATCAGCCCCAGCATTTT	TRBD1	TRBV28	.	TRBJ1-5
CASSVEGTQGPNEQYF	TGTGCCAGCAGCGTAGAGGGGACACAGGGACCCAACGAGCAGTACTTC	.	TRBV9	.	TRBJ2-7
CASSPGGQGSIEKLFF	TGTGCCAGCAGCCCGGGGGGTCAGGGGAGTATTGAAAAACTGTTTTTT	.	TRBV7-9	.	TRBJ1-4
CASSRRLAGAYSTDTQYF	TGTGCCAGCAGTCGCCGACTAGCGGGGGCCTATAGCACAGATACGCAGTATTTT	TRBD2	TRBV3-1/TRBV3-2	.	TRBJ2-3
CASSLMGGSGTDTQYF	TGCGCCAGCAGCTTGATGGGGGGAAGCGGCACAGATACGCAGTATTTT	.	TRBV5-1	.	TRBJ2-3
CASTSGGGNSPLHF	TGTGCCAGCACCTCAGGGGGCGGGAATTCACCCCTCCACTTT	TRBD1	TRBV3-1/TRBV3-2	.	TRBJ1-6
CASSYGAAGKGYGYTF	TGTGCCAGCAGTTACGGGGCGGCAGGGAAGGGCTATGGCTACACCTTC	.	TRBV6-5	.	TRBJ1-2
CASTSQGAYTEAFF	TGTGCCTCCACCTCACAGGGGGCGTACACTGAAGCTTTCTTT	TRBD1	TRBV30	.	TRBJ1-1
CASSLAITSGRAYNEQFF	TGTGCCAGCAGCTTGGCAATAACTAGCGGGAGGGCCTACAATGAGCAGTTCTTC	TRBD2	TRBV5-5	.	TRBJ2-1
CASSMSSNYGYTF	TGTGCCAGTAGTATGAGTAGTAACTATGGCTACACCTTC	.	TRBV19	few	TRBJ1-2
CASSQEKSGGRWTDTQYF	TGCGCCAGCAGCCAAGAGAAAAGCGGGGGGCGCTGGACAGATACGCAGTATTTT	TRBD2	TRBV4-1	.	TRBJ2-3
CASSHHLNRGSSYEQYF	TGCGCCAGCAGCCATCACCTGAATAGGGGAAGCTCCTACGAGCAGTACTTC	.	TRBV4-1	.	TRBJ2-7
CASSLGTLNYGYTF	TGTGCCAGCAGCTTAGGCACCTTAAACTACGGCTACACCTTC	.	TRBV7-3	.	TRBJ1-2
CASSPSTRNTEAFF	TGTGCCAGCAGCCCGTCGACTCGGAACACTGAAGCTTTCTTT	.	TRBV13	.	TRBJ1-1
CASSSGQDYGYTF	TGTGCCAGCAGCTCGGGACAGGACTATGGCTACACCTTC	TRBD1	TRBV9	.	TRBJ1-2
CASSLDWAGADTGELFF	TGTGCCAGCAGCTTGGATTGGGCGGGGGCCGATACCGGGGAGCTGTTTTTT	.	TRBV5-6	once	TRBJ2-2
CASSLRRGGTDTQYF	TGTGCCAGCAGCTTACGGCGGGGGGGGACAGATACGCAGTATTTT	TRBD2	TRBV7-9	.	TRBJ2-3
CASRDLQGHNSPLHF	TGTGCCAGCAGGGACTTACAGGGGCATAATTCACCCCTCCACTTT	TRBD1	TRBV28	.	TRBJ1-6
CASSLSGDNSPLHF	TGTGCCAGCAGCTTATCAGGGGATAATTCACCCCTCCACTTT	.	TRBV7-3	.	TRBJ1-6
CASSQGPGQVFAFF	TGTGCCAGCAGCCAAGGCCCGGGACAGGTGTTCGCTTTCTTT	TRBD1	TRBV3-1/TRBV3-2	.	TRBJ1-1
CATARTGSSYNEQFF	TGTGCCACCGCGAGGACAGGGTCCTCCTACAATGAGCAGTTCTTC	TRBD1	TRBV24-1	.	TRBJ2-1
CASSLGDRAFEKLFF	TGTGCCAGCAGCTTAGGGGACAGGGCTTTTGAAAAACTGTTTTTT	TRBD1	TRBV11-2	.	TRBJ1-4
CASSWLGANYGYTF	TGTGCCAGCAGTTGGCTGGGGGCGAACTATGGCTACACCTTC	.	TRBV27	.	TRBJ1-2
CASSISGQSYTSTDTQYF	TGTGCCAGTAGTATAAGCGGCCAGAGCTATACTAGCACAGATACGCAGTATTTT	.	TRBV19	many	TRBJ2-3
CASSFSWGPYNEQFF	TGTGCCAGCAGCTTTTCCTGGGGCCCTTACAATGAGCAGTTCTTC	.	TRBV11-1	.	TRBJ2-1
CASTGQVYEQYF	TGTGCCAGCACGGGACAGGTCTACGAGCAGTACTTC	TRBD1	TRBV6-5	.	TRBJ2-7
CASSETGSPRQPQHF	TGCGCCAGCAGCGAGACAGGGTCCCCCAGGCAGCCCCAGCATTTT	TRBD1	TRBV5-1	.	TRBJ1-5
CASSLGESDTQYF	TGCGCCAGCAGCTTGGGGGAGTCAGATACGCAGTATTTT	.	TRBV5-1	.	TRBJ2-3
CASSLSASGLYNEQFF	TGCGCCAGCAGCTTGTCCGCTAGCGGGCTTTACAATGAGCAGTTCTTC	TRBD2	TRBV5-1	.	TRBJ2-1
CSALNTEAFF	TGCAGCGCCTTGAACACTGAAGCTTTCTTT	.	TRBV29-1	.	TRBJ1-1
CASSLSNSQGYTF	TGTGCCAGCAGCCTTAGCAACTCGCAGGGCTACACCTTC	.	TRBV6-5	.	TRBJ1-2
CASSIQGARNEQFF	TGTGCCAGTAGTATACAGGGGGCAAGGAATGAGCAGTTCTTC	TRBD1	TRBV19	.	TRBJ2-1
CASSLTGTSGDTQYF	TGTGCCAGCAGCTTAACAGGGACTAGCGGGGATACGCAGTATTTT	TRBD2	TRBV7-3	.	TRBJ2-3
CASSQGQGYYEQYF	TGCGCCAGCAGCCAAGGTCAGGGGTACTACGAGCAGTACTTC	.	TRBV4-1	.	TRBJ2-7
CASKGLAGVPGELFF	TGTGCCAGCAAAGGACTAGCGGGAGTCCCCGGGGAGCTGTTTTTT	TRBD2	TRBV2	.	TRBJ2-2